This note documents a single TCR beta chain sequence. Trimming took off 8 bases at V and 5 bases at J, with 18 bases between the two ends. Germline V gene lookup returns CDR1 MNHNS and CDR2 SASEGT. The CDR3 runs to 14 residues. These data belong to a study of cytomegalovirus exposure and HLA in healthy donors. Looking at the study overall: The study placed 80% to 90% of its roughly 430 genotyped donors in the Caucasian-associated ancestry cluster.

Use of 60 Vbeta and 13 Jbeta primers characterized the PCR. Libraries were prepared by immunoSEQ multiplex PCR; TCRdb keeps only in-frame clonotypes and omits some of them. This table holds about 190,000 clones, 70% to 80% found once. The clonotype originates from a woman in her forties or fifties in good health and CMV-seronegative. Sequencing was done on a sample of PBMCs. V usage is TRBV6-1 and J usage is TRBJ1-1; unclear D gene. CDR3 bases: TGTGCCAGCGAGAGGGCAGGAGGATGGACTGAAGCTTTCTTT. It specifies CASERAGGWTEAFF.